The T cell receptor (beta chain) under discussion was sequenced for a study of tumor-infiltrating lymphocytes in primary liver carcinoma. The overall study: Tissue type made little difference to sample yields of roughly 3.65 to 7.13 million productive TCRbeta reads. General observations from the study: Tumor-blood pairs (like tumor-adjacent pairs) overlapped less than tumor region pairs did. No comparison of CD4+ and CD8+ repertoires was made, since the samples were bulk unsorted.

Germline loops: CDR1 SGHAT, CDR2 FQNNGV. The CDR3 length is 16 residues. Germline DNA was also extracted, while the blood RNA originated from unsorted whole blood. Blood samples of approximately 3.6 milliliters were drawn preoperatively. For this clonotype: Its target is unknown. A read error may account for a junction end that differs from germline.

The template, about 540 ng total RNA, yielded TCR beta cDNA made with a constant-region primer. Modified slightly, ARM-PCR produced TCR beta libraries over three nested multiplex PCR rounds. A C-beta reverse primer and TRBV1-TRBV30 forward primers served in each of the first two PCR rounds, at ten to eleven cycles apiece. TCRdb analysed the multiplex PCR reads with MiXCR anew, one entry per CDR3 protein. The data show 300,000 to 350,000 distinct CDR3 sequences, around 50% seen once. Sequencing was performed on peripheral blood. The sequence derives from a woman in her twenties or thirties with primary liver carcinoma and hepatitis B virus infection. The chain is built from TRBV11-2 and TRBJ2-1, with 7 bases aligning to TRBD2. The CDR3 bases are TGTGCCAGCAGACCGGGAGGAGAGAGCTCCTACAATGAGCAGTTATTC. This codes for CASRPGGESSYNEQLF. Full variable domain (rest looked up from reference TRBV11-2 and TRBJ2-1): EAGVAQSPRYKIIEKRQSVAFWCNPISGHATLYWYQQILGQGPKLLIQFQNNGVVDDSQLPKDRFSAERLKGVDSTLKIQPAKLEDSAVYLCASRPGGESSYNEQLFGPGTRLTVL.